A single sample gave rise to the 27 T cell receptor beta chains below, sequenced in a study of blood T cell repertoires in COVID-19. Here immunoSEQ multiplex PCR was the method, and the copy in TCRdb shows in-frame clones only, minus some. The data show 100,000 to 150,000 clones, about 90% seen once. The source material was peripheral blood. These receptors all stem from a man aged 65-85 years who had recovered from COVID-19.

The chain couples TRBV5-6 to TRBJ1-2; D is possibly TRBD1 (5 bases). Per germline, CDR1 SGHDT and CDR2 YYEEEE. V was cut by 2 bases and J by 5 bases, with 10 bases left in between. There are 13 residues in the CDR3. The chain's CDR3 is CASSFTGYYGYTF. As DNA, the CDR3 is TGTGCCAGCAGCTTTACAGGTTATTATGGCTACACCTTC.

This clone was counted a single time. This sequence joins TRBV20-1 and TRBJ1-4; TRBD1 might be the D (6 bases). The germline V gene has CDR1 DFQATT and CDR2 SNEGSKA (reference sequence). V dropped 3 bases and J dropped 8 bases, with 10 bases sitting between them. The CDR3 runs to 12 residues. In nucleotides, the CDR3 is TGCAGTGCTAGTCCCGACAGGGAAAAACTGTTTTTT. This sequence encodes CSASPDREKLFF.

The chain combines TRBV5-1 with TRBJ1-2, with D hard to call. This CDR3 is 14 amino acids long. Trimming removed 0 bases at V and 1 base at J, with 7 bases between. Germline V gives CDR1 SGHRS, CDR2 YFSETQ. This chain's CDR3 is CASSLGGINYGYTF. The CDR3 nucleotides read TGCGCCAGCAGCTTGGGAGGAATTAACTATGGCTACACCTTC.

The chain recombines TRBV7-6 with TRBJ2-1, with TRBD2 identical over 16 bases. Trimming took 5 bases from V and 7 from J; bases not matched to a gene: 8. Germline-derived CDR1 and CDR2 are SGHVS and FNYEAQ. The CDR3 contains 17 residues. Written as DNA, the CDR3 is TGTGCCAGCAGCAAAGGGACTAGCGGGAGGGCCAGGAATGAGCAGTTCTTC. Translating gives CASSKGTSGRARNEQFF.

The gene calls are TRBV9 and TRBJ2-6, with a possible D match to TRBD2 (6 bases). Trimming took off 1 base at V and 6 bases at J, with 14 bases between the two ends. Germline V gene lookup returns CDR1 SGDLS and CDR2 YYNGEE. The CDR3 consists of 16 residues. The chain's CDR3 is CASSVPSGDEANVLTF. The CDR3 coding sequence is TGTGCCAGCAGCGTACCTTCGGGGGATGAGGCCAACGTCCTGACTTTC.

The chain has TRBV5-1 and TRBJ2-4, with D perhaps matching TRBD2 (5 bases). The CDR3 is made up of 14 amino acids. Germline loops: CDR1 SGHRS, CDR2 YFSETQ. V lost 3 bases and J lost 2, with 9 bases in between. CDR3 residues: CASSSGVTKNIQYF. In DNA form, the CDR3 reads TGCGCCAGCAGCTCCGGGGTTACCAAAAACATTCAGTACTTC.

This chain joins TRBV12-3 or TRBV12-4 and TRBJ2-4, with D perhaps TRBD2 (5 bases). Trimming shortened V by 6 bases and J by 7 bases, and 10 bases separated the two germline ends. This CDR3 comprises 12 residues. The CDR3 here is CASSGIQNIQYF. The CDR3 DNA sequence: TGTGCCAGCAGCGGGATACAGAACATTCAGTACTTC.

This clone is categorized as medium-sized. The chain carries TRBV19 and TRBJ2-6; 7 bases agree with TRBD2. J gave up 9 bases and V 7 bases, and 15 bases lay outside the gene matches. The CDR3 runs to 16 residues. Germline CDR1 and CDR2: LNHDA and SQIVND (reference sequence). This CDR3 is CASTPHAGREHNVLTF. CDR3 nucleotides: TGTGCCAGTACTCCTCACGCAGGGAGGGAGCACAACGTCCTGACTTTC.

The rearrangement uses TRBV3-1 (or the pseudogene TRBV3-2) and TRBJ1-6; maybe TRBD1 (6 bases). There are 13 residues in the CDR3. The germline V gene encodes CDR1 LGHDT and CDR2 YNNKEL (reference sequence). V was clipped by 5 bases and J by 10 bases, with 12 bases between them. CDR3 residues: CASSVQGRSPLHF. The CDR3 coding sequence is TGTGCCAGCAGCGTACAGGGACGGTCACCCCTCCACTTT.

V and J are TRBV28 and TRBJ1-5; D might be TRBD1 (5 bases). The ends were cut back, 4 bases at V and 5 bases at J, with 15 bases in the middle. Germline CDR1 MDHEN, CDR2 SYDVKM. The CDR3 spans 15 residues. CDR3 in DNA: TGTGCCAGCAGTTCGGCAGGGTTTCGGTATCAGCCCCAGCATTTT. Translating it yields CASSSAGFRYQPQHF. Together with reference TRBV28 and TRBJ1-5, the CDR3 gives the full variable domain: DVKVTQSSRYLVKRTGEKVFLECVQDMDHENMFWYRQDPGLGLRLIYFSYDVKMKEKGDIPEGYSVSREKKERFSLILESASTNQTSMYLCASSSAGFRYQPQHFGDGTRLSIL.

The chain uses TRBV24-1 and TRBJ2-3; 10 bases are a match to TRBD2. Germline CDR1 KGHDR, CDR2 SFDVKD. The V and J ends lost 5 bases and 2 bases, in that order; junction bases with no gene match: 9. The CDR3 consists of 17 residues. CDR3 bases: TGTGCCACCAGTGGTCTACTAGCGGGGTCACACACAGATACGCAGTATTTT. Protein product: CATSGLLAGSHTDTQYF.

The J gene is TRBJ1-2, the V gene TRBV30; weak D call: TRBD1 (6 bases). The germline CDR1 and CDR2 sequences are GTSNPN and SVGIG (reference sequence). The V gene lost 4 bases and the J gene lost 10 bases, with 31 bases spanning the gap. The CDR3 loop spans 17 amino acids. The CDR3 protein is CAWTPPLGQGPANVYTF. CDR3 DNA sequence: TGTGCCTGGACCCCTCCTCTTGGGCAGGGGCCGGCAAATGTCTACACCTTC.

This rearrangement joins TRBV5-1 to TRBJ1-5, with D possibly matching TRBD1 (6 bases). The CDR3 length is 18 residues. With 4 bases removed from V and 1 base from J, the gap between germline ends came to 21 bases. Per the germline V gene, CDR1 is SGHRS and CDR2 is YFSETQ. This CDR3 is CASSLRPGTGTSNQPQHF. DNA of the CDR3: TGCGCCAGCAGCCTTCGTCCGGGGACGGGGACAAGCAATCAGCCCCAGCATTTT.

The CDR3 nucleotides read TGTGCCATCAGTCTAGCGGGGGGCGGGAACACCGGGGAGCTGTTTTTT. Translating it yields CAISLAGGGNTGELFF. J is TRBJ2-2 and V is TRBV10-3; 11 bases align to TRBD2. The J segment lost 1 base and the V segment lost 5 bases, leaving 3 bases of the junction unmatched. This CDR3 contains 16 residues. Germline V gene sequence: CDR1 ENHRY, CDR2 SYGVKD.

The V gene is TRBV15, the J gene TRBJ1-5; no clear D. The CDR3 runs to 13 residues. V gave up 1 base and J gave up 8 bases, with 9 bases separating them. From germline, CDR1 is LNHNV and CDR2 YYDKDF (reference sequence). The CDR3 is CATSRARGEPQHF. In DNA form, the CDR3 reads TGTGCCACCAGCAGAGCCAGAGGCGAGCCCCAGCATTTT.

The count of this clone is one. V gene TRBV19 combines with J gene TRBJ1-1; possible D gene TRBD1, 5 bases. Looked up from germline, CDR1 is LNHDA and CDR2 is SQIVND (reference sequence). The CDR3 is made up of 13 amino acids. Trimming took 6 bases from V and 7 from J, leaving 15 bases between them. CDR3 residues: CASSTWTPFEAFF. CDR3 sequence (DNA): TGTGCCAGTAGCACGTGGACACCCTTTGAAGCTTTCTTT. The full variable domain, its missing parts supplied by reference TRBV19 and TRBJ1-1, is DGGITQSPKYLFRKEGQNVTLSCEQNLNHDAMYWYRQDPGQGLRLIYYSQIVNDFQKGDIAEGYSVSREKKESFPLTVTSAQKNPTAFYLCASSTWTPFEAFFGQGTRLTVV.

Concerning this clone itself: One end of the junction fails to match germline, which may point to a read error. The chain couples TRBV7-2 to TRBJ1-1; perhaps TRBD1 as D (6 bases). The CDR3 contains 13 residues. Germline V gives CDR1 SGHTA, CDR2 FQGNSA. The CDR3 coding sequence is TGTGCCAGCAGCTTAGATTACAGGGTTGGGAGCGTCTTT. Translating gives CASSLDYRVGSVF. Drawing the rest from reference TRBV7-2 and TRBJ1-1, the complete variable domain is GAGVSQSPSNKVTEKGKDVELRCDPISGHTALYWYRQSLGQGLEFLIYFQGNSAPDKSGLPSDRFSAERTGGSVSTLTIQRTQQEDSAVYLCASSLDYRVGSVFGQGTRLTVV.

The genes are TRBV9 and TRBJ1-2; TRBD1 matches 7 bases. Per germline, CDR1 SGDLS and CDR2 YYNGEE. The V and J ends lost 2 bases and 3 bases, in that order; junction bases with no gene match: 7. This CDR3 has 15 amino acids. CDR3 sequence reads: CASSVATGTHYGYTF. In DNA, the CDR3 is TGTGCCAGCAGCGTCGCGACAGGGACCCACTATGGCTACACCTTC.

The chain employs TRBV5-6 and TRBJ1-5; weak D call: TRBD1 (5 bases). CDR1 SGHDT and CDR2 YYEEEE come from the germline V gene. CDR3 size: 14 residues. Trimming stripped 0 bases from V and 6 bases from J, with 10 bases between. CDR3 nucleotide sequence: TGTGCCAGCAGCTTGGGAAGGGGTACTCAGCCCCAGCATTTT. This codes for CASSLGRGTQPQHF.

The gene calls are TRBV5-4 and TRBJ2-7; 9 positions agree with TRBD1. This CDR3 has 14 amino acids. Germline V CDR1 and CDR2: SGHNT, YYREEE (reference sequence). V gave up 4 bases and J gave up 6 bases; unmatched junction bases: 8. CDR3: CASSRDREASEQYF. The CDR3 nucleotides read TGTGCCAGCAGCCGGGACAGGGAGGCCAGCGAGCAGTACTTC.

The chain's CDR3 is CASSPPGTGGGYGYTF. The DNA of the CDR3 is TGTGCCAGCTCACCACCGGGGACAGGGGGAGGCTATGGCTACACCTTC. This chain uses TRBV18 with TRBJ1-2; the match to TRBD1 covers 11 bases. With 0 bases clipped from V and 4 bases from J, the junction kept 4 bases outside the gene matches. The germline V gene has CDR1 KGHSH and CDR2 LQKENI. This CDR3 is 16 amino acids long.

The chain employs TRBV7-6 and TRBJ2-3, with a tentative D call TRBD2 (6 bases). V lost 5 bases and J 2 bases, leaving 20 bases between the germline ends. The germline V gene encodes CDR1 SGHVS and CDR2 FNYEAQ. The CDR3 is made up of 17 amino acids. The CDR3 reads CASSPRGGGANTDTQYF. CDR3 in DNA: TGTGCCAGCAGCCCGCGGGGTGGTGGGGCTAACACAGATACGCAGTATTTT.

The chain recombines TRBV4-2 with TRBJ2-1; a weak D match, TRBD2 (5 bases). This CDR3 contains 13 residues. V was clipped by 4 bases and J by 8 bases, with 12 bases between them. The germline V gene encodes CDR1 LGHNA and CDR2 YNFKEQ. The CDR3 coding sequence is TGTGCCAGCAGCCGCACCGGAGGCCATGAGCAGTTCTTC. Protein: CASSRTGGHEQFF.

CDR3 region: CASSLATSGSTDTQYF. CDR3 DNA sequence: TGCGCCAGCAGCTTGGCGACTAGCGGGAGCACAGATACGCAGTATTTT. The chain couples TRBV5-1 to TRBJ2-3; 10 bases map to TRBD2. V trimming: 0 bases; J trimming: 0 bases; junction bases outside the gene matches: 1. The CDR3 is made up of 16 amino acids. Per the germline V gene, CDR1 is SGHRS and CDR2 is YFSETQ.

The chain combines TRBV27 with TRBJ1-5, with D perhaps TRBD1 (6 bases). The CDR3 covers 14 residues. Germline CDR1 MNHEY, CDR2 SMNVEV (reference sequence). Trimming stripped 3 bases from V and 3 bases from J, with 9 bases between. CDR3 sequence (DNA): TGTGCCAGCAGTTTTTCAGGGGCCAATCAGCCCCAGCATTTT. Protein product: CASSFSGANQPQHF.

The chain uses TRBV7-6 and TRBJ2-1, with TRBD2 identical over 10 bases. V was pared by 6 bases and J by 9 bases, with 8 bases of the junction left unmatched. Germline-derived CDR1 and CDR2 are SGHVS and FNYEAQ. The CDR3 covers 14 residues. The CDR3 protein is CASSGLAGDGEQFF. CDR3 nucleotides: TGTGCCAGCAGTGGGCTAGCGGGGGATGGTGAGCAGTTCTTC.

CDR3 nucleotide sequence: TGTGCCAGCAGTGAGCCGGGACAGGGGTCCAATGAGCAGTTCTTC. As protein: CASSEPGQGSNEQFF. The chain carries TRBV6-4 and TRBJ2-1, with TRBD1 matching 10 bases. Trimming cost V 3 bases and J 6 bases; bases outside gene matches: 5. The CDR3 sequence is 15 residues long. CDR1 MRHNA and CDR2 SNTAGT come from the germline V gene.